This T cell receptor (beta chain) was sequenced in a study of blood T cells in healthy people across ages. On this clonotype itself: Its antigen is undetermined.

There are 16 residues in the CDR3. Germline lookup yields CDR1 MDHEN and CDR2 SYDVKM. The V gene end was trimmed by 3 bases and the J gene end by 8 bases; junction bases not matched to a gene: 15. Healthy individuals of Caucasian origin from Russia, aged 6 to 90, served as donors. Isolating PBMCs gave at least 7 million of these cells per sample. Notes on the study in general: Diversity of TCR beta per million T cells declined in a roughly linear way with age. Those diversity estimates obtained from one million T cells were thought to be underestimates.

A second PCR, run for about 6 to 12 cycles, used a sample-barcoded 5' primer plus a J-beta primer mix. TCRdb re-called the 5' RACE reads with MiXCR, one entry per CDR3 protein. In the table there are roughly 1.6 million distinct CDR3 sequences, about 35% of which are singletons. The clonotype comes from a woman aged 30 to 39 in good health. The rearrangement joins TRBV28 to TRBJ1-2; 7 bases line up with TRBD1. The specimen sequenced was blood. The CDR3 DNA reads TGTGCCAGCAGTTTTCCCCCTCGAACAGGGGAGGGAGGCTACACCTTC. This translates into CASSFPPRTGEGGYTF.